This TCR beta chain was recorded in a study of CXCR3-negative and CXCR3-positive naive CD8 T cells. The overall study: Each library held about 1.5 +/- 0.3 million TRB reads, approximately 140 million in total.

Researchers reported sorting every CD8+ T cell subset in triplicate, roughly 300,000 cells per sort. The V gene's germline CDR1 is SGHKS and CDR2 YYEKEE (reference sequence). CDR3 length equals 14 residues. Whole-study findings and limits: Memory cells differed in TRBV-TRBJ usage, but naive CXCR3-negative and CXCR3-positive cells had similar usage. CXCR3-positive naive cells carried more hydrophobic TRB CDR3s than CXCR3-negative ones.

A word on this clonotype: Its target is unknown.

Researchers prepared the TRB cDNA libraries using 5' RACE with UMI labels. TCRdb reprocessed the 5' RACE reads, keeping one entry per CDR3 protein, no DNA. In all, the sample yields around 84,000 distinct CDR3 sequences. The source material was naive CXCR3+ CD8+ T cells from blood. This sample's subset: CD45RO-CCR7+CD27+CD95- naive CD8+ T cells expressing CXCR3 (TNR3+). This chain uses TRBV5-5 with TRBJ2-2; TCRdb calls TRBD1, which cannot be checked without DNA. This sequence originates from a human donor in good health. Some clones in this sample may be carry-over from other donors' samples. CDR3: CASSIGHNTGELFF.